A selection of T cell receptor beta chains follows, all from one sample in a study of OX40 agonist ivuxolimab in advanced cancers. Clones were read by immunoSEQ multiplex PCR, and TCRdb kept only the in-frame ones, dropping some. The sample includes 45,000 to 60,000 clones, approximately 87% seen only once; the top ten take 6.5% to 7.5%. The specimen comprised CD4+ or CD8+ T cells sorted from blood, sampled in a trial of the OX40 agonist ivuxolimab. The receptors here all came from an adult with an advanced solid tumor such as melanoma, head and neck, liver or kidney cancer. Each CDR3 is given with its conserved first and last residue. D genes are given only for firm matches. Clone size is given for some rows only: seen once, a few or many times, or a class if the clone is expanded.

D,J,V,size,DNA,CDR3
NA,TRBJ2-1,TRBV19,NA,TGTGCCAGTAGAGTCGGCAGCTACAATGAGCAGTTCTTC,CASRVGSYNEQFF
NA,TRBJ2-2,TRBV6-6,medium-sized,TGTGCCGGGAGCAAGGGCACGAACACCGGGGAGCTGTTTTTT,CAGSKGTNTGELFF
NA,TRBJ1-1,TRBV29-1,NA,TGCAGCGCCACCCTGACCGACACTGAAGCTTTCTTT,CSATLTDTEAFF
NA,TRBJ2-1,TRBV19,NA,TGTGCCAGTAGTATAAACGCCCAGAACAATGAGCAGTTCTTC,CASSINAQNNEQFF
TRBD2,TRBJ2-1,TRBV5-1,NA,TGCGCCAGCAGCTTGTGGGTAGCGGGGGGGCCCTACAATGAGCAGTTCTTC,CASSLWVAGGPYNEQFF
TRBD1,TRBJ1-1,TRBV7-9,NA,TGTGCCAGCAGCTTACAGGGGGCTGTCACTGAAGCTTTCTTT,CASSLQGAVTEAFF
NA,TRBJ1-4,TRBV27,NA,TGTGCCAGCAAGAAACCGAATGAAAAACTGTTTTTT,CASKKPNEKLFF
TRBD2,TRBJ2-5,TRBV18,NA,TGTGCCAGCTCACCGCCGGGACTAGCGGGGGAGACCCAGTACTTC,CASSPPGLAGETQYF
TRBD1,TRBJ2-7,TRBV5-1,NA,TGCGCCAGCAGCTTGGCCGGGACAGCCTACGAGCAGTACTTC,CASSLAGTAYEQYF
TRBD1,TRBJ1-5,TRBV19,NA,TGTGCCAGTAGTATATGGGGACAGAGCAATCAGCCCCAGCATTTT,CASSIWGQSNQPQHF
TRBD1,TRBJ1-5,TRBV18,NA,TGTGCCAGCTCACCACAGGGGGCTGGACAGCCCCAGCATTTT,CASSPQGAGQPQHF
TRBD1,TRBJ2-1,TRBV19,NA,TGTGCCAGTAGTATAGATAGTGGGACAGGGGGGAGGAATGAGCAGTTCTTC,CASSIDSGTGGRNEQFF
TRBD1,TRBJ2-2,TRBV5-1,NA,TGCGCCAGCAGCCTATACGGGACAGGGGGTGGCACCGGGGAGCTGTTTTTT,CASSLYGTGGGTGELFF
NA,TRBJ2-3,TRBV9,NA,TGTGCCAGCAGCACGAGACAGAGCCCTTACACAGATACGCAGTATTTT,CASSTRQSPYTDTQYF
NA,TRBJ2-5,TRBV18,NA,TGTGCCAGCTCCCGGGGGCAGGGGAGAGAGACCCAGTACTTC,CASSRGQGRETQYF
TRBD1,TRBJ2-7,TRBV5-1,NA,TGCGCCAGCAGCTTTAACTCCGGGACAGGGGCTTCAACCTACGAGCAGTACTTC,CASSFNSGTGASTYEQYF
NA,TRBJ2-7,TRBV27,NA,TGTGCCAGCAGTCCATTCGGGTACTACGAGCAGTACTTC,CASSPFGYYEQYF
NA,TRBJ2-7,TRBV6-5,NA,TGTGCCAGCAGAAGGGGACGGCAGGGAGAGCAGTACTTC,CASRRGRQGEQYF
NA,TRBJ1-2,TRBV18,NA,TGTGCCAGCTCACCACGGGGGGGGGCGCACGGCTACACCTTC,CASSPRGGAHGYTF
NA,TRBJ1-5,TRBV6-1,few,TGTGCCAGCAGCTCCGATCAGCCCCAGCATTTT,CASSSDQPQHF
TRBD1,TRBJ2-7,TRBV7-2,NA,TGTGCCAGCAGCCCAAGACTGGACAGGGGCTACGAGCAGTACTTC,CASSPRLDRGYEQYF
TRBD1,TRBJ2-2,TRBV5-4,NA,TGTGCCAGCAGCTTGTCCAGGGGGCACGGCGGGGAGCTGTTTTTT,CASSLSRGHGGELFF
TRBD2,TRBJ2-7,TRBV6-1,few,TGTGCCAGCAGTGAGCCAGGGTGGACGGGGGGCGAGCAGTACTTC,CASSEPGWTGGEQYF
NA,TRBJ2-7,TRBV6-6,NA,TGTGCCAGCAGTTACTCCCGGACTCCGGGCAACGAGCAGTACTTC,CASSYSRTPGNEQYF
TRBD2,TRBJ2-3,TRBV5-1,once,TGCGCCAGCAGCCCGAGACTAGCGGGGGGGCTGGATACGCAGTATTTT,CASSPRLAGGLDTQYF
NA,TRBJ2-3,TRBV7-2,NA,TGTGCCAGCAGCCCTACTTGGGGGTCGGGCACAGATACGCAGTATTTT,CASSPTWGSGTDTQYF
NA,TRBJ2-3,TRBV5-4,NA,TGTGCCAGCAGCCGCGCTACTTCGCGGACCACAGATACGCAGTATTTT,CASSRATSRTTDTQYF
NA,TRBJ2-2,TRBV5-4,NA,TGTGCCAGCAGACTAGACACCGGGGAGCTGTTTTTT,CASRLDTGELFF
NA,TRBJ2-3,TRBV7-2,NA,TGTGCCAGCAGCTTATTACCTGGGGGCACAGATACGCAGTATTTT,CASSLLPGGTDTQYF
NA,TRBJ1-4,TRBV30,NA,TGTGCCTGGAGTGAAAGCCCAACTAATGAAAAACTGTTTTTT,CAWSESPTNEKLFF
NA,TRBJ2-7,TRBV6-5,NA,TGTGCCAGCAGTTATAATCGGTTCCAAGTCCACGAGCAGTACTTC,CASSYNRFQVHEQYF
NA,TRBJ1-1,TRBV29-1,NA,TGCAGCGTTGATTCGGGGCTTAACACTGAAGCTTTCTTT,CSVDSGLNTEAFF
NA,TRBJ1-2,TRBV6-1,few,TGTGCCAGCAGTGAAGCGCTTTGGGTCATTCTCAGGGCTCAGAATGGCTACACCTTC,CASSEALWVILRAQNGYTF
NA,TRBJ2-1,TRBV9,NA,TGTGCCAGCAGCGTAGAGGCCAGGGGTTACAATGAGCAGTTCTTC,CASSVEARGYNEQFF
NA,TRBJ2-7,TRBV5-3,NA,TGTGCCAGCAGCTCGCGACAGGTGTCCCGGTACGAGCAGTACTTC,CASSSRQVSRYEQYF
NA,TRBJ1-2,TRBV5-6,few,TGTGCCAGCAGCTTGGAGGGGCCCGGTGTCTATGGCTACACCTTC,CASSLEGPGVYGYTF
NA,TRBJ1-1,TRBV6-5,NA,TGTGCCAGCACCAGGGAGGGGGTTGGAGCTTTCTTT,CASTREGVGAFF
NA,TRBJ2-5,TRBV19,NA,TGTGCCAGTAGTGGCGGGACAGAGGGACAAGAGACCCAGTACTTC,CASSGGTEGQETQYF
NA,TRBJ1-1,TRBV6-8,NA,TGTGCCAGCAGTGAGGGTACAGCTTTCTTT,CASSEGTAFF
TRBD1,TRBJ2-3,TRBV18,NA,TGTGCCAGCTCACCGCAGGGACAGGGTCGTCTCGGAGATACGCAGTATTTT,CASSPQGQGRLGDTQYF
TRBD2,TRBJ2-6,TRBV10-3,NA,TGTGCCATCAGTGCGGGAGGCCCCTCTGGGGCCAACGTCCTGACTTTC,CAISAGGPSGANVLTF
NA,TRBJ1-3,TRBV5-1,NA,TGCGCCAGCAGCTTGAGGCCTACCAGAGGGGCCTCTGGAAACACCATATATTTT,CASSLRPTRGASGNTIYF